A selection of T cell receptor beta chains follows, all from one sample in a study of regulatory T cells in long-lasting Graves disease. TCRdb fed the multiplex PCR reads into MiXCR, producing one record per CDR3 protein. The table has about 420,000 distinct CDR3 sequences, 23% seen once; the top ten hold around 26%. The sample consisted of peripheral blood mononuclear cells (PBMCs), taken when the disease was refractory, from a patient treated with antithyroid drugs. The receptors shown here come from a female donor with Graves disease. Both conserved end residues are part of each CDR3. Fields, in order: V gene, clone size, D gene, J gene, CDR3 protein, CDR3 DNA. D genes are given only for firm matches. Clone size is given for some rows only: seen once, a few or many times, or a class if the clone is expanded.

TRBV20-1	-	-	TRBJ1-4	CSARGQGEKLFF	TGCAGTGCTAGGGGGCAGGGCGAAAAACTGTTTTTT
TRBV7-9	many	-	TRBJ1-5	CASSFLGDGNQPQHF	TGTGCCAGCAGCTTCCTTGGGGACGGCAATCAGCCCCAGCATTTT
TRBV2	-	TRBD1	TRBJ2-7	CASSSGTGGVYEQYF	TGTGCCAGCAGCTCCGGGACAGGGGGCGTTTACGAGCAGTACTTC
TRBV24-1	-	TRBD2	TRBJ2-5	CATSPLAGETQYF	TGTGCCACCAGCCCGCTAGCGGGAGAGACCCAGTACTTC
TRBV30	-	TRBD1	TRBJ2-7	CAGTGSSYEQYF	TGTGCGGGGACAGGGAGCTCCTACGAGCAGTACTTC
TRBV27	-	TRBD1	TRBJ1-2	CASSLSRTGGVGVGCTF	TGTGCCAGCAGTTTATCGCGGACAGGGGGGGTGGGAGTTGGCTGCACCTTC
TRBV7-2	-	TRBD2	TRBJ2-7	CASSLLRGYEQYF	TGTGCCAGCAGCCTCCTGCGGGGGTACGAGCAGTACTTC
TRBV7-6	-	TRBD1	TRBJ1-6	CASSLVPVDRESYNSPLHF	TGTGCCAGCAGCTTAGTCCCTGTGGACAGGGAGTCCTATAATTCACCCCTCCACTTT
TRBV3-1	-	-	TRBJ2-7	CASSQGWGIGEGYEQYF	TGTGCCAGCAGCCAAGGTTGGGGGATTGGGGAAGGCTACGAGCAGTACTTC
TRBV28	medium-sized	TRBD2	TRBJ2-7	CASPPAGVAGAYEQYF	TGTGCCAGCCCGCCAGCAGGGGTAGCGGGAGCCTACGAGCAGTACTTC
TRBV7-9	-	TRBD2	TRBJ2-3	CASNGGSHTDTQYF	TGTGCCAGCAACGGGGGGTCCCACACAGATACGCAGTATTTT
TRBV28	-	-	TRBJ2-7	CASSPPTGISSYEQYF	TGTGCCAGCAGTCCACCTACAGGAATTAGCTCCTACGAGCAGTACTTC
TRBV6-1	many	-	TRBJ1-2	CASSASVNSYGYTF	TGTGCCAGCAGTGCATCAGTTAACTCCTATGGCTACACCTTC
TRBV2	many	-	TRBJ1-5	CASSEGNQPQHF	TGTGCCAGCAGTGAGGGCAATCAGCCCCAGCATTTT
TRBV5-1	many	TRBD1	TRBJ1-1	CASSGTGKMNTEAFF	TGCGCCAGCAGCGGGACAGGCAAAATGAACACTGAAGCTTTCTTT
TRBV19	few	TRBD1	TRBJ1-4	CASSMEGRGSGNEKLFF	TGTGCCAGTAGTATGGAAGGCAGGGGGTCTGGGAATGAAAAACTGTTTTTT
TRBV20-1	-	-	TRBJ2-7	CSAIELVPQPYEQYF	TGCAGTGCTATCGAACTAGTTCCCCAGCCCTACGAGCAGTACTTC
TRBV29-1	-	TRBD2	TRBJ2-5	CSGRGGGETQYF	TGCAGCGGCCGGGGGGGAGGGGAGACCCAGTACTTC